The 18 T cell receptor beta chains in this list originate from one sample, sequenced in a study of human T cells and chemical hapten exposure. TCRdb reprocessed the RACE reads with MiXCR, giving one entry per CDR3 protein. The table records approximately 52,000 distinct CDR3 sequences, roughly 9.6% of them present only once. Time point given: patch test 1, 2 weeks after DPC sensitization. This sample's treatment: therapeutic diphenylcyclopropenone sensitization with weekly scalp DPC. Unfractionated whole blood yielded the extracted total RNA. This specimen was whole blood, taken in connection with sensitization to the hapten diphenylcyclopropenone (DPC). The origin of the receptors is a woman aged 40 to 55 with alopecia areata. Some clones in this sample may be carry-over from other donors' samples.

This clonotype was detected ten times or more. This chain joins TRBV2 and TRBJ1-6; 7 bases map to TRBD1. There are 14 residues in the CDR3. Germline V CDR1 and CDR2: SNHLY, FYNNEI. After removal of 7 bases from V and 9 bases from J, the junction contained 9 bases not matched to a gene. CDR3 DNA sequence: TGTGCCAGCAACCAAGGGACAGCGGGTTCACCCCTCCACTTT. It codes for CASNQGTAGSPLHF.

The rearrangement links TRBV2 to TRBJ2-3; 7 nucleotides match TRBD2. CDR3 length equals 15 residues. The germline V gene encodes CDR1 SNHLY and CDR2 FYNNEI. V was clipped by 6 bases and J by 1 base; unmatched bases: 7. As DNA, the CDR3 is TGTGCCAGCAGGGACTGGGGGGGTCGCACAGATACGCAGTATTTT. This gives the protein CASRDWGGRTDTQYF.

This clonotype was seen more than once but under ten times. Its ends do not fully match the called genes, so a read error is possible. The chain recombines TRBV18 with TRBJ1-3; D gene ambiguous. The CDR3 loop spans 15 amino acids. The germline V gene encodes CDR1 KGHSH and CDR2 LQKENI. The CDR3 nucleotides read TGTGCCAGCTCTCCACGGGAGAGCTCTGGAAACACCATATATTTT. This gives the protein CASSPRESSGNTIYF. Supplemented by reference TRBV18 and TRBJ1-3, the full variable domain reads NAGVMQNPRHLVRRRGQEARLRCSPMKGHSHVYWYRQLPEEGLKFMVYLQKENIIDESGMPKERFSAEFPKEGPSILRIQQVVRGDSAAYFCASSPRESSGNTIYFGEGSWLTVV.

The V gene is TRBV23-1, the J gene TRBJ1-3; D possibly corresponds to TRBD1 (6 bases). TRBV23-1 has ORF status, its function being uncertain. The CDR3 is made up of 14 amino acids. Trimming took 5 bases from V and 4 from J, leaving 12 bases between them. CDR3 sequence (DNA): TGCGCCAGCAGTTGGACAGAGGCCGGAAACACCATATATTTT. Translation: CASSWTEAGNTIYF.

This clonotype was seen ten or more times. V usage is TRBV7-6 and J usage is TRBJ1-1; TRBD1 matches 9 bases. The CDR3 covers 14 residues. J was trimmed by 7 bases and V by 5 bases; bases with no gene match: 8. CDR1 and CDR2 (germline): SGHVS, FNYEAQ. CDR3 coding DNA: TGTGCCAGCAGCCAAATGGGACAGGGCGATGAAGCTTTCTTT. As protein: CASSQMGQGDEAFF. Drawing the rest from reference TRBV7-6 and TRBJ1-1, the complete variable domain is GAGVSQSPRYKVTKRGQDVALRCDPISGHVSLYWYRQALGQGPEFLTYFNYEAQQDKSGLPNDRFSAERPEGSISTLTIQRTEQRDSAMYRCASSQMGQGDEAFFGQGTRLTVV.

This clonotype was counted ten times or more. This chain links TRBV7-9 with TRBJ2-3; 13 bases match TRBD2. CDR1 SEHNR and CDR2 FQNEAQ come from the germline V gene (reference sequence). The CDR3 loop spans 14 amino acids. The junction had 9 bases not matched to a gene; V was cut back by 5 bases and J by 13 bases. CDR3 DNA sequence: TGTGCCAGCAGCACAGGGACTAGCGGGATCACGGAGTATTTT. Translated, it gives CASSTGTSGITEYF.

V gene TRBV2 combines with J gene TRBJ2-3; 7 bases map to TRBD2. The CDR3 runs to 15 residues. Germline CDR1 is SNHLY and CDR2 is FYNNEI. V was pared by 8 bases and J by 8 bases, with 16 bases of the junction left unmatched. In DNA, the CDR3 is TGTGCCAGCGCCCGGGGGGAGGGCCGGTTGGTTACGCAGTATTTT. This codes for CASARGEGRLVTQYF.

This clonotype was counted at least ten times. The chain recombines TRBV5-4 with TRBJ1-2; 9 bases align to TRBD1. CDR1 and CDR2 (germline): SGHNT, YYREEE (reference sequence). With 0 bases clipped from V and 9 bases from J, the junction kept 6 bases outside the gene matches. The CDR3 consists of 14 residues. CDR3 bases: TGTGCCAGCAGCTTGGAGGGACAGGGTCGCAGCTACACCTTC. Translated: CASSLEGQGRSYTF.

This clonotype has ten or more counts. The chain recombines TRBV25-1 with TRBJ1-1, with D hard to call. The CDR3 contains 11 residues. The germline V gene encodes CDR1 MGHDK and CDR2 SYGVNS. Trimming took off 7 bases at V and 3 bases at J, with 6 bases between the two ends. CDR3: CASTEDTEAFF. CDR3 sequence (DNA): TGTGCCAGCACGGAGGACACTGAAGCTTTCTTT.

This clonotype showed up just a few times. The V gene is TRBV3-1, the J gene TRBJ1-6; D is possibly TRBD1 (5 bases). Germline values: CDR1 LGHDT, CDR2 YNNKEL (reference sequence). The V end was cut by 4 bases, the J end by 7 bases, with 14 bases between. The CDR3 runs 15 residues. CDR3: CASSPIWGSNSPLHF. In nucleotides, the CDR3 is TGTGCCAGCAGCCCGATCTGGGGCAGCAATTCACCCCTCCACTTT.

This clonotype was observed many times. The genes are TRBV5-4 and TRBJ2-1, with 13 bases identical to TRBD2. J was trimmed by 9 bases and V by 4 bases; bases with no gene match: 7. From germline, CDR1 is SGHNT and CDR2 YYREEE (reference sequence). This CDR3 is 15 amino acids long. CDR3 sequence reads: CASSRTSGSEGEQFF. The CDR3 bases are TGTGCCAGCAGCCGGACTAGCGGGAGCGAGGGTGAGCAGTTCTTC.

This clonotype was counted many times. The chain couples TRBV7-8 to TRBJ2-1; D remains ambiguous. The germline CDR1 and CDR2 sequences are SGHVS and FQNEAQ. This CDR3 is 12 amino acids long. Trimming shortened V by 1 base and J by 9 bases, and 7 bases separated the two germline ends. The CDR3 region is CASSLGASEQFF. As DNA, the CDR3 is TGTGCCAGCAGCTTAGGGGCAAGTGAGCAGTTCTTC.

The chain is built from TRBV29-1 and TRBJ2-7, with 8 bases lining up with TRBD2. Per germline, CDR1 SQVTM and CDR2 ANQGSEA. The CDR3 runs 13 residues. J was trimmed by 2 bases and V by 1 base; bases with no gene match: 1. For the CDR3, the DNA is TGCAGCGTTGAAGTGCGGGGGGCCTACGAGCAGTACTTC. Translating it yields CSVEVRGAYEQYF.

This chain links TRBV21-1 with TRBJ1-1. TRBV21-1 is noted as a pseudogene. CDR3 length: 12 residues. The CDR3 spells CASSKGYTEAFF. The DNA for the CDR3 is TGTGCCAGCAGCAAAGGGTACACTGAAGCTTTCTTT.

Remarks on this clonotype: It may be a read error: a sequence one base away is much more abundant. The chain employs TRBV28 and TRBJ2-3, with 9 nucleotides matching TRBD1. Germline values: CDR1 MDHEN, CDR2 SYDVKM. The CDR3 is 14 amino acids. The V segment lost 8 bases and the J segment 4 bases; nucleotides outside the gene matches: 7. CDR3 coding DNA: TGTGCCAGCGGAGGGACAGGGCACCCAGATACGCAGTATTTT. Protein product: CASGGTGHPDTQYF.

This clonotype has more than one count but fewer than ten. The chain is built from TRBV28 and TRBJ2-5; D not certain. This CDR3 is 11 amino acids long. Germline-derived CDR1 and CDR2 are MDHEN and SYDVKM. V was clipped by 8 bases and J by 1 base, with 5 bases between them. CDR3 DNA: TGTGCCAGCTTCAGCCAAGAGACCCAGTACTTC. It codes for CASFSQETQYF.

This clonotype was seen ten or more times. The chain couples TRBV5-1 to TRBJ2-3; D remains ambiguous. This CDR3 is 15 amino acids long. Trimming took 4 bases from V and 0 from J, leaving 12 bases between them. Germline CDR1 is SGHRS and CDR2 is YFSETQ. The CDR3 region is CASSPILTSTDTQYF. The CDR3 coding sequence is TGCGCCAGCAGCCCTATCCTTACTAGCACAGATACGCAGTATTTT.

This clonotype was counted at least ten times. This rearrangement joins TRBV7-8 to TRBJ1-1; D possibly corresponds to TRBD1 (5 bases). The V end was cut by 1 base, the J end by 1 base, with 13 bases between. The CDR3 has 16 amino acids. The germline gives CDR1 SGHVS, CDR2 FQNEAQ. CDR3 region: CASSLVGGGRNTEAFF. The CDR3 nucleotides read TGTGCCAGCAGCTTAGTTGGGGGAGGAAGGAACACTGAAGCTTTCTTT.